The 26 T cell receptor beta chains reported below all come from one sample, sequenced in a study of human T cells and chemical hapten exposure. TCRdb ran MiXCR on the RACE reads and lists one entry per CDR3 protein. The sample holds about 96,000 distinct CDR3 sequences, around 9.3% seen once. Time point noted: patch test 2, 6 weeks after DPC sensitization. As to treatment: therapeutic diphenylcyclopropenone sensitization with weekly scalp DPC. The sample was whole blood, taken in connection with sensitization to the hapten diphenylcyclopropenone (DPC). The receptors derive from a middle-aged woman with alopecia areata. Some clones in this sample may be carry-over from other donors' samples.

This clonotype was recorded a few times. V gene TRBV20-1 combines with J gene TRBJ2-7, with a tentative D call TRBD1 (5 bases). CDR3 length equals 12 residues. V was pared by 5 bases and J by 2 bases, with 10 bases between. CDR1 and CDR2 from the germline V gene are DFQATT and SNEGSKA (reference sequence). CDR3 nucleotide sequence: TGCAGTGCTGTGACAGAAGCCTACGAGCAGTACTTC. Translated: CSAVTEAYEQYF.

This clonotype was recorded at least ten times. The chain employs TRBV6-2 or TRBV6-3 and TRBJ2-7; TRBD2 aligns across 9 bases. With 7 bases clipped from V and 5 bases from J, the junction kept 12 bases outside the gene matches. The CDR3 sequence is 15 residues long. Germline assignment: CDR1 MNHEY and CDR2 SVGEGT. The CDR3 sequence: CASTEPGLARHEQYF. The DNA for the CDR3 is TGTGCCAGCACTGAACCGGGACTAGCAAGGCACGAGCAGTACTTC.

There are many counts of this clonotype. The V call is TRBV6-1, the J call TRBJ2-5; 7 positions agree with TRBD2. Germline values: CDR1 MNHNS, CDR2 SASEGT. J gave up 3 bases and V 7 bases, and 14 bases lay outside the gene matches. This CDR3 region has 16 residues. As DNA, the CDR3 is TGTGCCAGCACCCCTCAGTGGGCGGGAGACAAAGAGACCCAGTACTTC. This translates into CASTPQWAGDKETQYF.

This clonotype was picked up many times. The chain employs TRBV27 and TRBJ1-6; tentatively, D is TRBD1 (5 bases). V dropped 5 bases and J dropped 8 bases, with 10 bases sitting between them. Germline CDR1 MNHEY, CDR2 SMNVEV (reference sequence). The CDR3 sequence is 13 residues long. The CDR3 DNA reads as TGTGCCAGCAGTCCGGAGGGGTATTCACCCCTCCACTTT. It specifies CASSPEGYSPLHF.

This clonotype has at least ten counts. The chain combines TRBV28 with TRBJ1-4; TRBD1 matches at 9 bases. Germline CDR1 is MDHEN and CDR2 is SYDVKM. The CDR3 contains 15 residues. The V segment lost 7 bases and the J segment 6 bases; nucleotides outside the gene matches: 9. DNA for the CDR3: TGTGCCAGCACCGGCGGACAGGGGTTGGATGAAAAACTGTTTTTT. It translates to CASTGGQGLDEKLFF.

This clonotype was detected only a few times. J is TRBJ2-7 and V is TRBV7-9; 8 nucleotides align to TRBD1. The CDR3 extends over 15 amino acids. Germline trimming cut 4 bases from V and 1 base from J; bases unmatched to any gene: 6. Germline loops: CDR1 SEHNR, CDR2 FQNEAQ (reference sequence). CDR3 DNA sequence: TGTGCCAGCAGCTCGCCCAGGGGGCCTTCCTACGAGCAGTACTTC. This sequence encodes CASSSPRGPSYEQYF.

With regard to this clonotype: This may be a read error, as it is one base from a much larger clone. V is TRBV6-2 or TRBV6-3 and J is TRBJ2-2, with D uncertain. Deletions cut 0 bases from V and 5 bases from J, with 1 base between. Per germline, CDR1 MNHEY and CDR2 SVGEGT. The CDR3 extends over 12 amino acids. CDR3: CASSYSTGELFF. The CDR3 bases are TGTGCCAGCAGTTACTCGACCGGGGAGCTGTTTTTT.

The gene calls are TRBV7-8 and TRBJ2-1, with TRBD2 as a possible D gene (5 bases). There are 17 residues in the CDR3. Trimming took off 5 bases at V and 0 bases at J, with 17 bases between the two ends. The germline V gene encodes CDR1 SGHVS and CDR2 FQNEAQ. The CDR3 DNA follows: TGTGCCAGCAGCCTCCTAGAGATAGGGAGCTCCTACAATGAGCAGTTCTTC. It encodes CASSLLEIGSSYNEQFF.

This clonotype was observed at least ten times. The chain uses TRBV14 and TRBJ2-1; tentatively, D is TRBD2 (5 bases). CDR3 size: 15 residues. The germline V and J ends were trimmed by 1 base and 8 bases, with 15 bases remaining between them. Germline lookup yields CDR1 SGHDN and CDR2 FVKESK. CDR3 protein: CASSQGAYGIDEQFF. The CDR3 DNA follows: TGTGCCAGCAGCCAAGGTGCCTACGGGATCGATGAGCAGTTCTTC.

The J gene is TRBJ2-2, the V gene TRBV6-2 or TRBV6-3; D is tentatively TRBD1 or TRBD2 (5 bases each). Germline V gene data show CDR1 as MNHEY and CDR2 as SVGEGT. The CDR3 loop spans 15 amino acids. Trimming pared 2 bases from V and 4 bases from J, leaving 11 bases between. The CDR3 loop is CASSYRSGSTGELFF. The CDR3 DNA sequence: TGTGCCAGCAGTTACCGGTCAGGGAGCACCGGGGAGCTGTTTTTT.

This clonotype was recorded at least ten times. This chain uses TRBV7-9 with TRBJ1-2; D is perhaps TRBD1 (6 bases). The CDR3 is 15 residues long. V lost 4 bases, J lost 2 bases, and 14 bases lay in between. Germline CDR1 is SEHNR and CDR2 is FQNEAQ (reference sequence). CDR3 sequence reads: CASSSSGRGNYGYTF. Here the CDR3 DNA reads TGTGCCAGCAGCTCTTCCGGGAGGGGGAACTATGGCTACACCTTC. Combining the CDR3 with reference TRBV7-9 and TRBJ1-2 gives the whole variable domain DTGVSQNPRHKITKRGQNVTFRCDPISEHNRLYWYRQTLGQGPEFLTYFQNEAQLEKSRLLSDRFSAERPKGSFSTLEIQRTEQGDSAMYLCASSSSGRGNYGYTFGSGTRLTVV.

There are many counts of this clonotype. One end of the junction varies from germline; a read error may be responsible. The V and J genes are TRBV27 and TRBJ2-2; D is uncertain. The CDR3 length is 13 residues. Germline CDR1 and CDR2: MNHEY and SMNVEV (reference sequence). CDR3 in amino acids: CASSSRNSGELFF. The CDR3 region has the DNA TGTGCCAGCAGTTCCCGGAACTCCGGGGAGCTGTTTTTT.

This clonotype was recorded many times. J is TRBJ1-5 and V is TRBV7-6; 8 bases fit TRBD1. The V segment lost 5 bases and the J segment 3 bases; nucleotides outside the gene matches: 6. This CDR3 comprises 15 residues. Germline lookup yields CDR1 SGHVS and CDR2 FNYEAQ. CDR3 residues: CASSAGTGINQPQHF. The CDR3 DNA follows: TGTGCCAGCAGCGCCGGGACAGGAATCAATCAGCCCCAGCATTTT.

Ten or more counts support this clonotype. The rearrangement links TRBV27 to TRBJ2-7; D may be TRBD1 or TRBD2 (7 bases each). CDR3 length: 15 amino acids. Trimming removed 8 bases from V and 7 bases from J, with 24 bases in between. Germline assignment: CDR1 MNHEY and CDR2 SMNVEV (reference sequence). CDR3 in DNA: TGTGCCAGCCCTAAACAGGGGCCAACCGGGAGGGAGCAGTACTTC. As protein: CASPKQGPTGREQYF.

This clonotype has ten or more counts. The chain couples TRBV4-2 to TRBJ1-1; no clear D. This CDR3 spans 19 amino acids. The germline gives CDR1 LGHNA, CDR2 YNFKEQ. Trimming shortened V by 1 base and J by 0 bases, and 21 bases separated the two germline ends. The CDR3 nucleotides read TGTGCCAGCAGCCAAGGTGTTAAATCTCTGGGGTTATTGAACACTGAAGCTTTCTTT. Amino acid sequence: CASSQGVKSLGLLNTEAFF.

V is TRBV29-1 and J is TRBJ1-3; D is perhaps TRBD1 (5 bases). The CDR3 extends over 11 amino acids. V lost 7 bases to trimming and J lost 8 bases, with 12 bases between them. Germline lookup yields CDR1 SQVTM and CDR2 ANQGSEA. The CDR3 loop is CSAPKGHTIYF. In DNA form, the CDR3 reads TGCAGCGCGCCGAAGGGGCACACCATATATTTT. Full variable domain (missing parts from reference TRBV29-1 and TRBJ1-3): SAVISQKPSRDICQRGTSLTIQCQVDSQVTMMFWYRQQPGQSLTLIATANQGSEATYESGFVIDKFPISRPNLTFSTLTVSNMSPEDSSIYLCSAPKGHTIYFGEGSWLTVV.

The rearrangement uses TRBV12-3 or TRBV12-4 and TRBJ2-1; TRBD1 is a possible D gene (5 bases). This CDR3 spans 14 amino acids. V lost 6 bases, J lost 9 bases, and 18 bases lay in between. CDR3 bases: TGTGCCAGCAGCTCCTACATTGAGACAGCTGAGCAGTTCTTC. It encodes CASSSYIETAEQFF.

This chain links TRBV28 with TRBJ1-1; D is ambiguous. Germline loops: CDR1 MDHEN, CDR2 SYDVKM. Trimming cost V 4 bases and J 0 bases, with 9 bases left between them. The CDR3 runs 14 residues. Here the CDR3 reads CASSWAGMNTEAFF. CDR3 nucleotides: TGTGCCAGCAGTTGGGCGGGCATGAACACTGAAGCTTTCTTT.

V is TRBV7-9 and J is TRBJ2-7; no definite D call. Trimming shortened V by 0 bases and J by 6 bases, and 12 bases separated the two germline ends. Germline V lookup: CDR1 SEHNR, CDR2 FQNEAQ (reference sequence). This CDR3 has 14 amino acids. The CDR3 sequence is CASSLAGRPFEQYF. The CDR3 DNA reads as TGTGCCAGCAGCTTAGCAGGCCGACCCTTCGAGCAGTACTTC.

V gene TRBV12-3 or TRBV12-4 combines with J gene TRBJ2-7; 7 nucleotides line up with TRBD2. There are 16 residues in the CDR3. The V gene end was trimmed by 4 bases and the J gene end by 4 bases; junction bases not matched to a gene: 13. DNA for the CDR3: TGTGCCAGCAGTTGGCGGGAGACAACCTCCTATTACGAGCAGTACTTC. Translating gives CASSWRETTSYYEQYF.

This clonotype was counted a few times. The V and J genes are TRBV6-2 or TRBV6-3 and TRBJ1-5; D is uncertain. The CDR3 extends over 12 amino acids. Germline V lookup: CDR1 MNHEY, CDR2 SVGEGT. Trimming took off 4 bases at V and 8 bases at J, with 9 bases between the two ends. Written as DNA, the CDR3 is TGTGCCAGCAGTTCATCCATCGAGCCCCAGCATTTT. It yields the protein CASSSSIEPQHF.

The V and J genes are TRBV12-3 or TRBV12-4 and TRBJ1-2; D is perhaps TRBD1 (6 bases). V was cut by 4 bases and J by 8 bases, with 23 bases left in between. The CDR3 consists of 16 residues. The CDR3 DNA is TGTGCCAGCAGTTCGACAGGTTACGCTAGGTCAGAGGGCTACACCTTC. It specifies CASSSTGYARSEGYTF.

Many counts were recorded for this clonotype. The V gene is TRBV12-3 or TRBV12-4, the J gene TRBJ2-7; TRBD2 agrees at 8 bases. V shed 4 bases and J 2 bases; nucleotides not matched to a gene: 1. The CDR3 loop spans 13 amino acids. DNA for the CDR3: TGTGCCAGCAGTTGGCGGGGGGCCTACGAGCAGTACTTC. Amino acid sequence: CASSWRGAYEQYF.

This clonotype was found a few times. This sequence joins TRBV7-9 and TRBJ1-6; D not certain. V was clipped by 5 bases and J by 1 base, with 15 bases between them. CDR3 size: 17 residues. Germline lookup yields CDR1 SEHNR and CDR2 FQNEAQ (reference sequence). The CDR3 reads CASSPIGGESYNSPLHF. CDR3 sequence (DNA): TGTGCCAGCAGCCCAATAGGTGGGGAATCCTATAATTCACCCCTCCACTTT.

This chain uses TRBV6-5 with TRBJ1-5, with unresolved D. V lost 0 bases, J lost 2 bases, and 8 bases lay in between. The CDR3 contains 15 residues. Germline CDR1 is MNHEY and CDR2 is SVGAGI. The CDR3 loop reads CASSYSRAGNQPQHF. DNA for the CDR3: TGTGCCAGCAGTTACTCCCGGGCGGGCAATCAGCCCCAGCATTTT.

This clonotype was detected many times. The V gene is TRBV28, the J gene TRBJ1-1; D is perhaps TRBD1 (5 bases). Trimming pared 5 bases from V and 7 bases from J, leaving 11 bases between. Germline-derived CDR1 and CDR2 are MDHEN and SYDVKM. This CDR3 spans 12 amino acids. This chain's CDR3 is CASSPPGGEAFF. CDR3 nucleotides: TGTGCCAGCAGTCCACCCGGGGGTGAAGCTTTCTTT.